Listed below are T cell receptor beta chains from one sample, sequenced in a study of blood T cell repertoires in COVID-19. Sequencing was performed with immunoSEQ multiplex PCR; in TCRdb, only in-frame clones are kept and a portion is missing. The profile covers about 150,000 clones, with about 80% appearing a single time and roughly 0.56% taken by the ten largest. Sequenced sample: peripheral blood. These receptor sequences come from a man aged 55 to 70 with acute or convalescent COVID-19. Each CDR3 is given with its conserved first and last residue. Each record gives: D gene, clone size, J gene, V gene, CDR3 DNA, CDR3 protein. A D gene is named only where the DNA matches it firmly. Size tells how often a clone was seen (once, few, many) or the class of an expanded clone, and some rows leave it out.

-,-,TRBJ1-1,TRBV29-1,TGCAGCGGTAAGGTGGGAGGAAACACTGAAGCTTTCTTT,CSGKVGGNTEAFF
TRBD1,-,TRBJ2-5,TRBV24-1,TGTGCCACCAGTGAGGGACAGGGAGGGCAAGAGACCCAGTACTTC,CATSEGQGGQETQYF
TRBD2,-,TRBJ2-1,TRBV9,TGTGCCAGCAGCGCTACCGGGACTAGCGGTAACAATGAGCAGTTCTTC,CASSATGTSGNNEQFF
TRBD1,-,TRBJ2-2,TRBV20-1,TGCAGTGCTAGTCCCGGGACAGGGATCGGGGAGCTGTTTTTT,CSASPGTGIGELFF
TRBD1,-,TRBJ2-7,TRBV5-6,TGTGCCAGCAGCTTGCCCCTGACAGGGCGTCTAGATTCCTACGAGCAGTACTTC,CASSLPLTGRLDSYEQYF
TRBD1,few,TRBJ1-1,TRBV4-2,TGTGCCAGCAGCCAAGAGAGTATCTTGGTCGGACTGGGACAGGGTGAAGCTTTCTTT,CASSQESILVGLGQGEAFF
TRBD1,-,TRBJ1-5,TRBV19,TGTGCCAGTACCGGGACAGGCTCCTATAGCAATCAGCCCCAGCATTTT,CASTGTGSYSNQPQHF
TRBD1,-,TRBJ1-5,TRBV6-2/TRBV6-3,TGTGCCAGCAGTCCGGGACAGGGGCCTAATCAGCCCCAGCATTTT,CASSPGQGPNQPQHF
TRBD2,-,TRBJ2-5,TRBV18,TGTGCCAGCTCGGGGACCGGCGGGAGGGAGACCCAGTACTTC,CASSGTGGRETQYF
-,-,TRBJ2-7,TRBV6-5,TGTGCCAGCAGTTACTCCCGCGGCTACGAGCAGTACTTC,CASSYSRGYEQYF
TRBD1,-,TRBJ1-1,TRBV6-2/TRBV6-3,TGTGCCAGCAGTCCGGGGCAGGGGGCACCCACTGAAGCTTTCTTT,CASSPGQGAPTEAFF
-,-,TRBJ1-2,TRBV6-4,TGTGCCAGCAGTGACTCGAACGGCTATGGCTACACCTTC,CASSDSNGYGYTF
TRBD1,-,TRBJ2-7,TRBV19,TGTGCCAGTAGTCCACAAGGGACAGGGGCCTACGAGCAGTACTTC,CASSPQGTGAYEQYF
TRBD2,-,TRBJ2-5,TRBV28,TGTGCCAGCCGACTAGCGGGCGAGACCCAGTACTTC,CASRLAGETQYF
-,-,TRBJ1-2,TRBV12-3/TRBV12-4,TGTGCCAGCAGTCAGAACTATGGCTACACCTTC,CASSQNYGYTF
TRBD2,-,TRBJ2-4,TRBV19,TGTGCCAGTAGGGGACTAGCGGGAGGACCTAGGGCCAAAAACATTCAGTACTTC,CASRGLAGGPRAKNIQYF
-,few,TRBJ2-7,TRBV5-1,TGCGCCAGCAGCCCGGACAACTACGAGCAGTACTTC,CASSPDNYEQYF
-,-,TRBJ2-7,TRBV24-1,TGTGCCACCAGTGATTTGGTCGGCTACGAGCAGTACTTC,CATSDLVGYEQYF
TRBD1,few,TRBJ2-7,TRBV27,TGTGCCAGCAGGGGGCCGGGACAGCTGCGTAATTCCTACGAGCAGTACTTC,CASRGPGQLRNSYEQYF
TRBD1,-,TRBJ1-2,TRBV6-5,TGTGCCAGCAGTTTTGAAGGGGGACAGGCGATCTATGGCTACACCTTC,CASSFEGGQAIYGYTF
-,-,TRBJ2-5,TRBV4-2,TGTGCCAGCAGCCAAGAGCGTCTTCAAGAGACCCAGTACTTC,CASSQERLQETQYF
-,-,TRBJ1-3,TRBV10-3,TGTGCCATCAGTGAGACTTCTGGGAGCCAGCCTACGTTT,CAISETSGSQPTF
-,-,TRBJ1-3,TRBV7-2,TGTGCCAGCAGCTTAGACAGGGATTTCTCTGGAAACACCATATATTTT,CASSLDRDFSGNTIYF
TRBD1,-,TRBJ1-6,TRBV7-2,TGTGCCAGCAGCTTAGGACAGGGGGATAATTCACCCCTCCACTTT,CASSLGQGDNSPLHF
TRBD1,-,TRBJ1-5,TRBV2,TGTGCCAGCAGTGGAAGGGGGCTGTTTCAGCCCCAGCATTTT,CASSGRGLFQPQHF
-,once,TRBJ1-2,TRBV6-5,TGTGCCAGCACCGGAATACCCGAGGGAGTCGATGGCTACACCTTC,CASTGIPEGVDGYTF
TRBD2,-,TRBJ2-1,TRBV10-3,TGTGCCACCGGGGGGATGCCCTACAATGAGCAGTTCTTC,CATGGMPYNEQFF
TRBD2,-,TRBJ2-3,TRBV7-9,TGTGCCAGCAGTTCTAGCGGGACGGCAGATACGCAGTATTTT,CASSSSGTADTQYF
TRBD1,-,TRBJ1-4,TRBV5-1,TGCGCCAGCAGCCCGGGACAGCCTAATGAAAAACTGTTTTTT,CASSPGQPNEKLFF
TRBD2,-,TRBJ2-3,TRBV24-1,TGTGCCACCAGTGATTCAGACGGGAGGGCCGCGGCGGATACGCAGTATTTT,CATSDSDGRAAADTQYF
-,-,TRBJ1-2,TRBV5-1,TGCGCCAGCAGATTCCCAGGGACTGATGGCTACACCTTC,CASRFPGTDGYTF
TRBD1,-,TRBJ1-5,TRBV6-5,TGTGCCAGCAGACCCGGGACAGGGTATAATCAGCCCCAGCATTTT,CASRPGTGYNQPQHF
TRBD1,-,TRBJ2-3,TRBV7-2,TGTGCCAGCAGCTCAAGACAGGGGGGTTGGGCAGATACGCAGTATTTT,CASSSRQGGWADTQYF
-,-,TRBJ2-1,TRBV5-4,TGTGCCAGCAGCTTATCACAGGGAGTCTACAATGAGCAGTTCTTC,CASSLSQGVYNEQFF
TRBD2,-,TRBJ2-7,TRBV4-2,TGTGCCAGCAGCCAACCCCTAGCGGGAGTCTCCTACGAGCAGTACTTC,CASSQPLAGVSYEQYF
TRBD1,-,TRBJ2-7,TRBV30,TGTGCCTGGAGTAAGACAGGGCGTAAAGAGCAGTACTTC,CAWSKTGRKEQYF
-,many,TRBJ1-1,TRBV10-3,TGTGCCACTCGCGAAGGGGCGCGGGGCACTGAAGCTTTCTTT,CATREGARGTEAFF
TRBD1,once,TRBJ1-5,TRBV30,TGTGCCTGGGGAACAGGGGGCGGGCAGCCCCAGCATTTT,CAWGTGGGQPQHF
TRBD1,-,TRBJ2-7,TRBV28,TGTGCCAGCACCGCAGGACAGGGGGCCCCCTACGAGCAGTACTTC,CASTAGQGAPYEQYF
-,-,TRBJ2-7,TRBV6-2/TRBV6-3,TGTGCCAGCAGTTACTCGTGGCAGACCTACGAGCAGTACTTC,CASSYSWQTYEQYF
-,-,TRBJ1-1,TRBV2,TGTGCCAGCAAACAGAACACTGAAGCTTTCTTT,CASKQNTEAFF
TRBD1,-,TRBJ2-7,TRBV13,TGTGCCAGCAGCTCCCCGGGACAGGGATTTGACGAGCAGTACTTC,CASSSPGQGFDEQYF
-,-,TRBJ2-4,TRBV9,TGTGCCAGCAGCGGACCCGAGGCGGACATTCAGTACTTC,CASSGPEADIQYF
-,-,TRBJ1-1,TRBV5-1,TGCGCCAGCAGCTTAGGAGCCGGCGGGATGAACACTGAAGCTTTCTTT,CASSLGAGGMNTEAFF
TRBD2,-,TRBJ2-1,TRBV10-3,TGTGCCATCAGTGGTGGGCTAGCGGGAGGTCATGAGCAGTTCTTC,CAISGGLAGGHEQFF
TRBD2,-,TRBJ2-2,TRBV5-4,TGTGCCAGCAGTCCGGGACTAGCGGGAATAAACACCGGGGAGCTGTTTTTT,CASSPGLAGINTGELFF
TRBD2,-,TRBJ2-3,TRBV7-9,TGTGCCAGCAGCTTGGGACTAGAGATAGATACGCAGTATTTT,CASSLGLEIDTQYF
-,-,TRBJ2-2,TRBV6-5,TGTGCCAGCAGTTACCGAGCCGGGGAGCTGTTTTTT,CASSYRAGELFF
TRBD2,-,TRBJ2-3,TRBV2,TGTGCCAGCACCCTCAGGGATACCCTAGCGGGAGCGTCAGATACGCAGTATTTT,CASTLRDTLAGASDTQYF
-,once,TRBJ2-2,TRBV2,TGTGCCAGCAGGGCAGGGGTGGCCACCGGGGAGCTGTTTTTT,CASRAGVATGELFF
-,-,TRBJ1-6,TRBV30,TGTGCCTGGAGGGGAGCTACAGGGAGTAATTCACCCCTCCACTTT,CAWRGATGSNSPLHF
TRBD2,once,TRBJ2-2,TRBV11-2,TGTGCCAGCAGGGATCCGGGACTAGCGAGAACCGGGGAGCTGTTTTTT,CASRDPGLARTGELFF
-,-,TRBJ1-4,TRBV4-3,TGCGCCAGCAGCCGAGAGACGGGTGGCACTAATGAAAAACTGTTTTTT,CASSRETGGTNEKLFF
TRBD2,once,TRBJ2-5,TRBV5-1,TGCGCCAGCAGCTTGGGGGGAGGGACTGAAGAGACCCAGTACTTC,CASSLGGGTEETQYF
TRBD1,-,TRBJ1-1,TRBV4-1,TGCGCCAGCAGCGACGCCCCAACAGGGGTTATGAACACTGAAGCTTTCTTT,CASSDAPTGVMNTEAFF
-,-,TRBJ1-6,TRBV5-6,TGTGCCAGCAGCTTGTTAAGAGGTCGGGATTCACCCCTCCACTTT,CASSLLRGRDSPLHF
-,-,TRBJ1-1,TRBV10-3,TGTGCCACCCGGGACACGGGGAACACTGAAGCTTTCTTT,CATRDTGNTEAFF
-,-,TRBJ2-5,TRBV9,TGTGCCAGCAGCCCCCAGTGGGGGCTTGGAGAGACCCAGTACTTC,CASSPQWGLGETQYF
-,-,TRBJ2-7,TRBV7-2,TGTGCCAGCAGCTCACCCCGGACAGCCTACGAGCAGTACTTC,CASSSPRTAYEQYF
-,-,TRBJ1-2,TRBV29-1,TGCAGCGTTGCAAGGGGAATTGTCGGTGGCTACACCTTC,CSVARGIVGGYTF